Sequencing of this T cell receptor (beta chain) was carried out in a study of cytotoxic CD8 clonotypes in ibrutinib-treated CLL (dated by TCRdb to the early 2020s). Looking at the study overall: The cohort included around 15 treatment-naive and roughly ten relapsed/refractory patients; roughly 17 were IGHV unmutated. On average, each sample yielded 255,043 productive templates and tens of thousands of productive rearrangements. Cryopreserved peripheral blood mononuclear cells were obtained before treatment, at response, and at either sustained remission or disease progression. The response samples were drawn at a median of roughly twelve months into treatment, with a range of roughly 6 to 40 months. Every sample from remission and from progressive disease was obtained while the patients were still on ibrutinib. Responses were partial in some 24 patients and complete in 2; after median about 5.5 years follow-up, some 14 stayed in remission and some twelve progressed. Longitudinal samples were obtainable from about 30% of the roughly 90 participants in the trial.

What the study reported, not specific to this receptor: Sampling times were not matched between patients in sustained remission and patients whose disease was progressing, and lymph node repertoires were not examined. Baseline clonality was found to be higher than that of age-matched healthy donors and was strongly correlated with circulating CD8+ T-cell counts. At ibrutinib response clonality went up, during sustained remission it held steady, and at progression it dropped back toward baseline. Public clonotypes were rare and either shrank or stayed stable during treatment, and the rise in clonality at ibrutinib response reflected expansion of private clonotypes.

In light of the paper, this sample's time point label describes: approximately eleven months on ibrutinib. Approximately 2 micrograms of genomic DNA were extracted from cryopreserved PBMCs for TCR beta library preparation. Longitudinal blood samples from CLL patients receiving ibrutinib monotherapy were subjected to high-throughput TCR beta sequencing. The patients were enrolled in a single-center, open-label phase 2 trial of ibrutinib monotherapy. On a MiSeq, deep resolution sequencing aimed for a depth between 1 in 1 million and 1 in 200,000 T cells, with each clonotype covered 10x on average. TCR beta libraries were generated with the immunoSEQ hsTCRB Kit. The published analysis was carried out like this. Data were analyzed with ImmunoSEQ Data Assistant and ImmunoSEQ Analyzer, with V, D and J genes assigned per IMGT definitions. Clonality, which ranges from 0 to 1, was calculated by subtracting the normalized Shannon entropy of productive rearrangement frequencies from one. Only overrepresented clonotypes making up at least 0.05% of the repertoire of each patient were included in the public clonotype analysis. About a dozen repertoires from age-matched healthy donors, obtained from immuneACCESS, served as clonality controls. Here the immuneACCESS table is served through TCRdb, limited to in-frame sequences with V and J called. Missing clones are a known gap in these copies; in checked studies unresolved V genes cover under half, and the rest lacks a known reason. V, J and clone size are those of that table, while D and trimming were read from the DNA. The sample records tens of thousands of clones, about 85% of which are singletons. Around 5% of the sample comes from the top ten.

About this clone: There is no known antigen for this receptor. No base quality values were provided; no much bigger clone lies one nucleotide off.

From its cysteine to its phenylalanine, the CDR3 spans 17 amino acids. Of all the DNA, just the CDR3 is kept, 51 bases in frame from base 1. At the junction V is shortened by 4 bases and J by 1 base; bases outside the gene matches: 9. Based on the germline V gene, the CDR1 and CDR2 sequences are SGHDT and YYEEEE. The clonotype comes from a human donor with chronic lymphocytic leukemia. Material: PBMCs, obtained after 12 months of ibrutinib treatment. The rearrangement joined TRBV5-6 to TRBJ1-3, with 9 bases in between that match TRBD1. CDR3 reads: CASSQRRDRVSGNTIYF. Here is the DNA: TGTGCCAGCAGCCAGCGCCGGGACAGGGTGTCTGGAAACACCATATATTTT.